The sequence of this TCR beta chain was determined in a study of T cell responses to AZD1222 COVID-19 vaccine (dated by TCRdb to the early 2020s). Study-level background: AZD1222 recipients given second doses at about 4 weeks or at about 12 weeks were pooled, since spike-specific TCR depth and breadth were not found to differ between the two schedules. A total of over 230 trial participants underwent TCR sequencing, of whom some 210 received two doses of AZD1222 and some 26 received two doses of the MenACWY control vaccine. Trial participants were enrolled by age into subgroups of 18-55, 56-69 and 70-plus years, and 148, 28 and 57 TCR-sequenced participants, respectively, were included in these subgroups. Here is what the overall study found, with its caveats: Participants were mostly white British, with more females than males. The authors suggested clonal diversity may have been underestimated. In the small 56-69-year group, the increase in depth fell short of significance, most likely because of low power. Conclusions about previously exposed vaccinees were limited because only six AZD1222 recipients were SARS-CoV-2 seropositive at baseline. Vaccine-associated CD4 TCRs spanned the whole spike protein, with dominant responses in regions 160-218 and 743-854. Because no day 14 peak-response samples were available, repertoires were characterized only after the peak T cell response. Reportedly, almost half of the unique spike-specific TCRs recognized epitopes lying outside the regions that are mutated in the B.1.351 and B.1.1.7 variants. Spike-specific TCR breadth and depth rose significantly after two AZD1222 doses compared with day 0 and with MenACWY recipients.

The CDR3 measures 16 amino acids from cysteine to phenylalanine. Of all the DNA, just the CDR3 is kept, 48 bases in frame from base 1. Trimming leaves V shorter by 6 bases and J shorter by 0 bases, with the junction holding 4 bases beyond the gene matches. From the germline V gene (reference sequence), CDR1 is WNHNN and CDR2 is SYGVQD. The CDR3 regions of human TCRbeta chains were subjected to immunosequencing. The original methods were these. TCRs in the repertoires were matched against a reference library of SARS-CoV-2-specific TCRs that had been generated with the MIRA antigen-specificity platform. Breadth meant the fraction of unique TCRs that were SARS-CoV-2-associated, whereas depth meant the fraction of total T cells that were SARS-CoV-2-associated. Using the MIRA data, each spike-specific TCR was mapped to the spike region that the TCR reacts to and placed in a CD4 or CD8 class. Log10-transformed breadth and depth values were compared by one-way ANOVA with Sidak's multiple comparisons tests. The clones in this table, taken by TCRdb from immuneACCESS, are in-frame only. Not every clone is retained; where verified, under half of the shortfall comes from an unresolved V gene, and the cause of the rest is unknown. The V and J calls and the clone size are those of that table, but D and trimming were determined from the DNA. A total of over 65,000 clones appear in this sample, about 87% of them only once. The biggest ten clones account for approximately 5.8% of the sample.

In the paper's terms, the time point label means: baseline before first vaccination. Samples from vaccinated people were obtained from the UK trials COV001 and COV002, which included a single-blind randomized controlled phase 2/3 trial of AZD1222 (ChAdOx1 nCoV-19) in healthy adults. For TCRbeta chain sequencing, PBMC samples from trial participants were taken at day 0 and at day 28 after the second dose. A single count supports this clone. It lacks a known antigen. No clone much larger than this one lies a single base away; base qualities are absent. The receptor was isolated from an adult in good health. In this chain, TRBV10-1 is recombined with TRBJ1-6, with 8 middle bases fitting TRBD1. Sample: peripheral blood, taken on day 0 of AZD1222 vaccination. The CDR3 region: CASRRTGSSYNSPLHF. The nucleotide sequence is TGCGCCAGCAGGAGGACAGGGAGCTCCTATAATTCACCCCTCCACTTT.